The 13 T cell receptor beta chains reported below all come from one sample, sequenced in a study of metastatic and nonmetastatic thyroid tumors. TCRdb re-called the PCR reads with MiXCR. This table holds 15,000 to 20,000 clones, around 13% found once. Not a single patient had been given any form of treatment at any point before undergoing thyroid surgery. The sample consisted of blood. Receptor source: a female donor with papillary thyroid cancer or a benign thyroid nodule (not recorded which). Some clones in this sample may be carry-over from other donors' samples.

This clone came up many times. The chain recombines TRBV20-1 with TRBJ2-5; D is unresolved. V was shortened by 3 bases and J by 4 bases, with 9 bases between the two germline ends. Germline V gene sequence: CDR1 DFQATT, CDR2 SNEGSKA (reference sequence). The CDR3 sequence is 12 residues long. In DNA, the CDR3 is TGCAGTGCTAGCCAGGAAGGAGAGACCCAGTACTTC. As protein: CSASQEGETQYF.

This clone was seen at least ten times. V usage is TRBV4-2 and J usage is TRBJ1-1; TRBD1 matches at 8 bases. Germline V gives CDR1 LGHNA, CDR2 YNFKEQ. The CDR3 sequence is 15 residues long. V lost 2 bases, J lost 4 bases, and 6 bases stayed unmatched. The CDR3 DNA reads as TGTGCCAGCAGCCAACTGACAGGGGCGGGCACTGAAGCTTTCTTT. This encodes CASSQLTGAGTEAFF.

Note on this clone: The junction differs from germline at one of its ends, possibly a read error. V is TRBV11-3 and J is TRBJ2-7, with D perhaps TRBD1 or TRBD2 (6 bases each). This CDR3 has 14 residues. Germline CDR1 is SGHNT and CDR2 is YENEEA. CDR3 region: CAGSTGTWRDEQYF. The CDR3 bases are TGTGCCGGCAGCACCGGGACATGGAGGGACGAGCAGTACTTC.

On this clone itself: The junction does not match germline at one end; this may be a read error. Different DNA sequences within this sample yield the same CDR3. V and J are TRBV7-2 and TRBJ1-6; perhaps TRBD1 as D (6 bases). CDR3 length: 14 residues. The V gene's germline CDR1 is SGHTA and CDR2 FQGNSA. The CDR3 DNA sequence: TGTGCCAGCAGCAGCGACAGGAATAATTCACCCCTGCACTTT. Translation: CASSSDRNNSPLHF.

Notes on this clone: Given a much more abundant clone one base away, this may be a read error. The chain couples TRBV28 to TRBJ2-7; weak D call: TRBD1 (5 bases). Germline values: CDR1 MDHEN, CDR2 SYDVKM. The V gene lost 3 bases and the J gene lost 8 bases, with 20 bases spanning the gap. The CDR3 is 15 amino acids. CDR3 sequence (DNA): TGTGCCAGCAGTTTGGCTGGGGCGTCCCTCGTCAAGCAGTACTTC. As protein: CASSLAGASLVKQYF. Full variable domain (outside the CDR3, taken from reference TRBV28 and TRBJ2-7): DVKVTQSSRYLVKRTGEKVFLECVQDMDHENMFWYRQDPGLGLRLIYFSYDVKMKEKGDIPEGYSVSREKKERFSLILESASTNQTSMYLCASSLAGASLVKQYFGPGTRLTVT.

This clone was seen at least ten times. This chain uses TRBV20-1 with TRBJ2-7; 10 positions agree with TRBD2. The CDR3 has 15 residues. Germline loops: CDR1 DFQATT, CDR2 SNEGSKA (reference sequence). V dropped 3 bases and J dropped 2; count of bases not matched to a gene: 7. In DNA, the CDR3 is TGCAGTGCTAGTGACCTTCTAGCGGGGGCCTACGAGCAGTACTTC. Amino acid sequence: CSASDLLAGAYEQYF.

This clone came up many times. The chain's CDR3 is CASSQNAGGSPLHF. CDR3 in DNA: TGTGCCAGCAGCCAAAACGCAGGTGGTTCACCCCTCCACTTT. The chain employs TRBV3-1 and TRBJ1-6; D gene unclear. Looked up from germline, CDR1 is LGHDT and CDR2 is YNNKEL (reference sequence). The CDR3 loop spans 14 amino acids. The ends were cut back, 2 bases at V and 9 bases at J, with 11 bases in the middle.

The table lists this clone with many counts. This chain uses TRBV5-1 with TRBJ2-7; 9 bases map to TRBD1. The CDR3 consists of 15 residues. V was clipped by 0 bases and J by 2 bases; unmatched bases: 3. Germline CDR1 SGHRS, CDR2 YFSETQ. The CDR3 here is CASSLGDRVAYEQYF. The DNA for the CDR3 is TGCGCCAGCAGCTTGGGGGACAGGGTGGCCTACGAGCAGTACTTC.

This clone was observed many times. The chain uses TRBV5-1 and TRBJ2-7; D may be TRBD1 (7 bases). Trimming took 4 bases from V and 7 from J, leaving 15 bases between them. This CDR3 spans 13 amino acids. Germline-derived CDR1 and CDR2 are SGHRS and YFSETQ. CDR3 nucleotides: TGCGCCAGCAGCCGTGACAGGGCGGGAGAGCAGTACTTC. It codes for CASSRDRAGEQYF.

Worth noting for this clone: Given a much more abundant clone one base away, this may be a read error. CDR3 in amino acids: CASSQRPLYTQAYNGQFF. The CDR3 region has the DNA TGCGCCAGCAGCCAACGACCCCTATACACTCAGGCCTACAATGGGCAGTTCTTC. The chain links TRBV4-1 to TRBJ2-1; no clear D gene. From germline, CDR1 is MGHRA and CDR2 YSYEKL. The CDR3 covers 18 residues.

This clone came up many times. CDR3 in DNA: TGTGCCAGCAGCACCGACAGGGCGCGGCAGTACTTC. This sequence encodes CASSTDRARQYF. The chain combines TRBV7-2 with TRBJ2-7; 7 positions agree with TRBD1. CDR3 length: 12 amino acids. Germline CDR1 SGHTA, CDR2 FQGNSA. With V trimmed by 5 bases and J by 9 bases, 7 bases remained unmatched.

This clone came up many times. This rearrangement joins TRBV20-1 to TRBJ1-1; D might be TRBD1 (6 bases). The CDR3 runs to 14 residues. V was clipped by 3 bases and J by 11 bases, with 22 bases between them. Germline CDR1 and CDR2: DFQATT and SNEGSKA (reference sequence). The CDR3 DNA is TGCAGTGCTAGGTCTATTAGGGGGACCCTCTGGGCTTTCTTT. Amino acid sequence: CSARSIRGTLWAFF.

This clone appeared many times. This chain joins TRBV29-1 and TRBJ1-2; D remains unclear. The CDR3 extends over 12 amino acids. V was shortened by 7 bases and J by 0 bases, with 9 bases between the two germline ends. Germline loops: CDR1 SQVTM, CDR2 ANQGSEA. The CDR3 loop is CSGEVSNYGYTF. The CDR3 region has the DNA TGCAGCGGCGAGGTTTCTAACTATGGCTACACCTTC. Using reference TRBV29-1 and TRBJ1-2 for the parts outside the CDR3, the full variable domain is SAVISQKPSRDICQRGTSLTIQCQVDSQVTMMFWYRQQPGQSLTLIATANQGSEATYESGFVIDKFPISRPNLTFSTLTVSNMSPEDSSIYLCSGEVSNYGYTFGSGTRLTVV.